This TCR beta chain emerged from a study of blood T cell repertoires in COVID-19. Study details: The origin of the acute and convalescent COVID-19 samples was the United States, Italy and Spain. Nucleic acid was either cDNA or gDNA, and it came from T cells, B-cell-depleted T cells, or PBMCs.

Repertoires were generated with immunoSEQ multiplex PCR, while TCRdb's copy carries only in-frame clones and drops some. The repertoire holds about 80,000 clones, with around 88% as singletons. The V and J ends lost 1 base and 7 bases respectively, with 14 bases between them. Germline V gene data show CDR1 as MNHNS and CDR2 as SASEGT. The CDR3 extends over 14 amino acids. This chain uses TRBV6-1 with TRBJ2-7; D not certain. This TCR was sampled from an elderly woman with acute or convalescent COVID-19. The sequenced sample consisted of peripheral blood. Here the CDR3 reads CASSEEGDLPEQYF. Here the CDR3 DNA reads TGTGCCAGCAGTGAAGAAGGAGACCTCCCGGAGCAGTACTTC.